Presented here are 14 T cell receptor beta chains from one specimen sequenced in a study of cytomegalovirus exposure and HLA in healthy donors. Amplification used 60 Vbeta primers and 13 Jbeta primers. Using immunoSEQ multiplex PCR, the repertoire was profiled, and TCRdb retains in-frame clones only, with some absent. The table includes roughly 150,000 clones, around 80% detected once. Material: PBMCs. These TCRs come from a young man in good health and CMV-seropositive.

This clone has a handful of counts. V is TRBV5-5 and J is TRBJ2-1; TRBD2 matches 7 bases. The trim removed 4 bases at V and 3 bases at J, leaving 10 bases unmatched. In germline, CDR1 is SGHKS, CDR2 YYEKEE (reference sequence). The CDR3 consists of 16 residues. CDR3 protein: CASSLAGTTIYNEQFF. As DNA, the CDR3 is TGTGCCAGCAGCCTCGCCGGGACTACAATCTACAATGAGCAGTTCTTC.

This sequence joins TRBV19 and TRBJ1-1; TRBD1 agrees at 8 bases. Germline assignment: CDR1 LNHDA and CDR2 SQIVND (reference sequence). This CDR3 is built from 15 residues. V lost 7 bases to trimming and J lost 1 base; unmatched junction nucleotides: 8. CDR3 amino acids: CASTTDRARNTEAFF. CDR3 DNA: TGTGCCAGTACTACGGACAGGGCTCGGAACACTGAAGCTTTCTTT.

The gene calls are TRBV11-3 and TRBJ2-2; a weak D match, TRBD2 (7 bases). The CDR3 covers 16 residues. From germline, CDR1 is SGHNT and CDR2 YENEEA. The V and J ends lost 5 bases and 4 bases respectively, with 17 bases between them. CDR3 coding DNA: TGTGCCAGCAGCCCAGGACAGACGGGGGGCACCGGGGAGCTGTTTTTT. Translating it yields CASSPGQTGGTGELFF. The whole variable domain, remainder taken from reference TRBV11-3 and TRBJ2-2, is EAGVVQSPRYKIIEKKQPVAFWCNPISGHNTLYWYLQNLGQGPELLIRYENEEAVDDSQLPKDRFSAERLKGVDSTLKIQPAELGDSAVYLCASSPGQTGGTGELFFGEGSRLTVL.

For this clone: This specimen includes other DNA sequences encoding the same CDR3. The rearrangement uses TRBV28 and TRBJ2-7; 9 bases map to TRBD1. The junction had 4 bases not matched to a gene; V was cut back by 6 bases and J by 4 bases. CDR1 and CDR2 (germline): MDHEN, SYDVKM. The CDR3 runs to 13 residues. CDR3 bases: TGTGCCAGCAGCCCGGGACAGGGTTACGAGCAGTACTTC. Protein sequence: CASSPGQGYEQYF.

The chain couples TRBV4-2 to TRBJ2-7; a possible D gene is TRBD2 (5 bases). The V gene lost 4 bases and the J gene lost 5 bases, with 18 bases spanning the gap. Germline V gene data show CDR1 as LGHNA and CDR2 as YNFKEQ. This CDR3 contains 15 residues. As DNA, the CDR3 is TGTGCCAGCAGCCCCCCAGCCGGGGTTCCGGACGAGCAGTACTTC. Protein: CASSPPAGVPDEQYF.

This chain connects TRBV6-6 to TRBJ2-5; D is ambiguous. Germline V gives CDR1 MNHNY, CDR2 SVGAGI (reference sequence). The CDR3 covers 15 residues. Trimming pared 6 bases from V and 6 bases from J, leaving 20 bases between. The CDR3 spells CASSRPSDIGQTQYF. DNA for the CDR3: TGTGCCAGCAGCCGCCCCTCCGACATTGGGCAGACCCAGTACTTC.

The rearrangement uses TRBV18 and TRBJ1-5; 7 positions agree with TRBD1. The ends lost 8 bases at V and 5 bases at J; junction bases unmatched: 3. This CDR3 has 12 residues. Germline lookup yields CDR1 KGHSH and CDR2 LQKENI. The CDR3 coding sequence is TGTGCCAGCCGAACAGGGGATCAGCCCCAGCATTTT. Its translation: CASRTGDQPQHF.

This chain joins TRBV19 and TRBJ2-2; 10 bases agree with TRBD2. Germline CDR1 LNHDA, CDR2 SQIVND (reference sequence). The V segment lost 3 bases and the J segment 4 bases; nucleotides outside the gene matches: 5. This CDR3 spans 16 amino acids. In DNA, the CDR3 is TGTGCCAGTAGTATTTTAGCGGGAGGTGCCACCGGGGAGCTGTTTTTT. This gives the protein CASSILAGGATGELFF.

The table lists this clone with a few counts. The J gene is TRBJ2-5, the V gene TRBV27; D possibly corresponds to TRBD1 (6 bases). V was clipped by 5 bases and J by 2 bases, with 21 bases between them. The germline V gene encodes CDR1 MNHEY and CDR2 SMNVEV (reference sequence). This CDR3 has 17 residues. The CDR3 DNA follows: TGTGCCAGCAGTCCCCGCCCAGGGGAACACCAACAAGAGACCCAGTACTTC. Translation gives CASSPRPGEHQQETQYF.

The V and J genes are TRBV27 and TRBJ2-5; 11 nucleotides align to TRBD1. J gave up 2 bases and V 6 bases, and 5 bases lay outside the gene matches. Germline loops: CDR1 MNHEY, CDR2 SMNVEV (reference sequence). The CDR3 runs 15 residues. The CDR3 DNA reads as TGTGCCAGCAGCCCAGGGACAGGGGGTCAAGAGACCCAGTACTTC. Translation: CASSPGTGGQETQYF.

This clone has a handful of counts. The chain employs TRBV5-1 and TRBJ1-1; D might be TRBD1 (6 bases). The ends were cut back, 3 bases at V and 3 bases at J, with 12 bases in the middle. CDR3 length: 14 amino acids. The V gene's germline CDR1 is SGHRS and CDR2 YFSETQ. DNA for the CDR3: TGCGCCAGCAGCTCTGAGAACAGGGACACTGAAGCTTTCTTT. Amino acid sequence: CASSSENRDTEAFF.

J is TRBJ2-7 and V is TRBV28; possible D gene TRBD2, 6 bases. Per the germline V gene, CDR1 is MDHEN and CDR2 is SYDVKM. The CDR3 totals 17 residues. V was clipped by 5 bases and J by 6 bases, with 26 bases between them. CDR3 DNA: TGTGCCAGCAGTCCTTCGGAGGGTACGGTGATTTATCTCGAGCAGTACTTC. Its protein product is CASSPSEGTVIYLEQYF. The variable domain in full, completed from reference TRBV28 and TRBJ2-7, reads DVKVTQSSRYLVKRTGEKVFLECVQDMDHENMFWYRQDPGLGLRLIYFSYDVKMKEKGDIPEGYSVSREKKERFSLILESASTNQTSMYLCASSPSEGTVIYLEQYFGPGTRLTVT.

The V call is TRBV29-1, the J call TRBJ2-1; D not certain. From germline, CDR1 is SQVTM and CDR2 ANQGSEA. Trimming stripped 4 bases from V and 0 bases from J, with 10 bases between. This CDR3 contains 14 residues. CDR3 nucleotide sequence: TGCAGCGTTGCTGCTGGTAGCTCCTACAATGAGCAGTTCTTC. It encodes CSVAAGSSYNEQFF.

The chain joins TRBV27 to TRBJ2-4; TRBD2 aligns across 15 bases. Trimming at V came to 5 bases and at J to 1 base, leaving 12 bases not matched to a gene. The length of the CDR3 is 20 residues. CDR1 is MNHEY and CDR2 is SMNVEV in the germline V gene (reference sequence). The CDR3 loop is CASSPHPGLAGGPAKNIQYF. The CDR3 DNA reads TGTGCCAGCAGTCCCCACCCCGGACTAGCGGGAGGGCCGGCCAAAAACATTCAGTACTTC.